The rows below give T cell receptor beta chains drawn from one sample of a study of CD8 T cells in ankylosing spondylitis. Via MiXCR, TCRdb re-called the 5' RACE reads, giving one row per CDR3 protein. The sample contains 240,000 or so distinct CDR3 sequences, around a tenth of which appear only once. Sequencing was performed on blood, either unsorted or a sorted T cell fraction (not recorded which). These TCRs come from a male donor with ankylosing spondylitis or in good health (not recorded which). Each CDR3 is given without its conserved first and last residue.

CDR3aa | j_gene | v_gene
ASSFLAEQETQY | TRBJ2-5 | TRBV7-9
ASSPDSYMNTEAF | TRBJ1-1 | TRBV18
ASSLRQGATYEQY | TRBJ2-7 | TRBV5-6
ASSSLTSGGAYEQY | TRBJ2-7 | TRBV5-1
ASSAGGDRGSYEQY | TRBJ2-7 | TRBV9
SAPTVSALTDTQY | TRBJ2-3 | TRBV20-1
ASSWDTYEQY | TRBJ2-7 | TRBV12-3/TRBV12-4
SVRAALATDTQY | TRBJ2-3 | TRBV29-1
SAPTEGDSQPQH | TRBJ1-5 | TRBV20-1
SVSETYGYT | TRBJ1-2 | TRBV29-1
ASSQHQGFKQY | TRBJ2-7 | TRBV3-1
ATSDPGGGEYNEQF | TRBJ2-1 | TRBV24-1
ASSLGGFSYNEQF | TRBJ2-1 | TRBV5-5
ASSYSVPGGQPQH | TRBJ1-5 | TRBV6-5